A single sample is the source of the 20 T cell receptor beta chains below, sequenced in a study of T cells after yellow fever vaccination. TCRdb reprocessed the 5' RACE reads with MiXCR, giving one entry per CDR3 protein. Seen here are roughly 300,000 distinct CDR3 sequences, around 6.8% observed once, and the top ten hold 18%. The source material was PBMCs, sampled about 49 days after the first yellow fever vaccination. The receptors come from a man aged 18 to 30 who received the YFV17D yellow fever vaccine.

Concerning this clonotype: The junction does not match germline at one end; this may be a read error. The rearrangement links TRBV2 to TRBJ2-1; D possibly corresponds to TRBD1 (5 bases). The CDR3 has 14 residues. Per the germline V gene, CDR1 is SNHLY and CDR2 is FYNNEI. DNA for the CDR3: TGTGCCGGCAGGGCCCAAGGTAGCTACAATGAGCAGTTCTTC. Protein product: CAGRAQGSYNEQFF.

This clonotype was found a few times. The chain uses TRBV5-6 and TRBJ2-4; TRBD2 is a possible D gene (5 bases). V lost 1 base and J lost 6, with 14 bases in between. Germline V gives CDR1 SGHDT, CDR2 YYEEEE. This CDR3 comprises 15 residues. CDR3 residues: CASSLWERRGNIQYF. CDR3 DNA sequence: TGTGCCAGCAGCTTGTGGGAGAGGAGAGGAAACATTCAGTACTTC.

V and J are TRBV7-2 and TRBJ1-1; unclear D gene. The CDR3 loop spans 14 amino acids. Looked up from germline, CDR1 is SGHTA and CDR2 is FQGNSA. V lost 5 bases to trimming and J lost 5 bases, with 15 bases between them. CDR3 nucleotide sequence: TGTGCCAGCAGCAATAAGACTAGCGGGACTGAAGCTTTCTTT. It specifies CASSNKTSGTEAFF.

The chain employs TRBV19 and TRBJ2-3; 8 positions agree with TRBD1. This CDR3 is 13 amino acids long. J was trimmed by 1 base and V by 7 bases; bases with no gene match: 1. Germline V CDR1 and CDR2: LNHDA, SQIVND (reference sequence). This CDR3 is CASKQGGTDTQYF. CDR3 coding DNA: TGTGCCAGTAAACAGGGGGGCACAGATACGCAGTATTTT.

The genes are TRBV4-3 and TRBJ1-1; 8 positions match TRBD1. The CDR3 covers 15 residues. From germline, CDR1 is LGHNA and CDR2 YSLEER. J gave up 4 bases and V 3 bases, and 7 bases lay outside the gene matches. The CDR3 loop is CASSHPRTGRTEAFF. The CDR3 DNA is TGCGCCAGCAGCCACCCAAGGACAGGGCGCACTGAAGCTTTCTTT.

V usage is TRBV7-2 and J usage is TRBJ2-1; no definite D call. Trimming took off 6 bases at V and 2 bases at J, with 8 bases between the two ends. The CDR3 consists of 13 residues. From germline, CDR1 is SGHTA and CDR2 FQGNSA. CDR3 residues: CASRGWTYNEQFF. The CDR3, as DNA: TGTGCCAGCAGGGGCTGGACCTACAATGAGCAGTTCTTC.

This clonotype was seen a few times. The rearrangement joins TRBV28 to TRBJ2-2, with TRBD2 as a possible D gene (5 bases). With 6 bases removed from V and 3 bases from J, the gap between germline ends came to 11 bases. Germline V gives CDR1 MDHEN, CDR2 SYDVKM. CDR3 length: 14 amino acids. The DNA of the CDR3 is TGTGCCAGCAGCCCGTCTAGCTACACCGGGGAGCTGTTTTTT. Amino acids: CASSPSSYTGELFF. The variable domain in full, completed from reference TRBV28 and TRBJ2-2, reads DVKVTQSSRYLVKRTGEKVFLECVQDMDHENMFWYRQDPGLGLRLIYFSYDVKMKEKGDIPEGYSVSREKKERFSLILESASTNQTSMYLCASSPSSYTGELFFGEGSRLTVL.

The sample holds one count of this clonotype. This chain uses TRBV28 with TRBJ2-1, with D tentatively TRBD2 (6 bases). CDR3 length: 12 amino acids. Germline CDR1 MDHEN, CDR2 SYDVKM. V lost 7 bases and J 6 bases, leaving 10 bases between the germline ends. CDR3 sequence reads: CASTAGFNEQFF. For the CDR3, the DNA is TGTGCCAGCACGGCGGGGTTCAATGAGCAGTTCTTC.

This clonotype has just a few counts. The chain couples TRBV12-3 or TRBV12-4 to TRBJ2-5; no clear D. Trimming pared 3 bases from V and 7 bases from J, leaving 12 bases between. CDR3 length: 13 amino acids. As DNA, the CDR3 is TGTGCCAGCAGTTTTACCTTAGTGCGGACCCAGTACTTC. Protein sequence: CASSFTLVRTQYF.

This clonotype has more than one count but fewer than ten. V usage is TRBV12-3 or TRBV12-4 and J usage is TRBJ2-1, with a possible D match to TRBD1 (5 bases). This CDR3 comprises 14 residues. V was trimmed by 2 bases and J by 2 bases, leaving 7 bases between them. The CDR3 protein is CASSLWGPYNEQFF. In nucleotides, the CDR3 is TGTGCCAGCAGTTTATGGGGCCCCTACAATGAGCAGTTCTTC.

This clonotype turned up a few times. The chain recombines TRBV4-3 with TRBJ2-7; D is ambiguous. CDR1 is LGHNA and CDR2 is YSLEER in the germline V gene. Trimming took 0 bases from V and 7 from J, leaving 13 bases between them. The CDR3 is made up of 14 amino acids. This chain's CDR3 is CASSQDSLRGEQYF. The CDR3 DNA is TGCGCCAGCAGCCAAGATAGCCTTCGCGGTGAGCAGTACTTC.

The rearrangement joins TRBV10-3 to TRBJ2-1; 8 nucleotides agree with TRBD1. CDR3 length equals 14 residues. After removal of 6 bases from V and 6 bases from J, the junction contained 7 bases not matched to a gene. Germline lookup yields CDR1 ENHRY and CDR2 SYGVKD. CDR3 sequence (DNA): TGTGCCATCAGCCACGACAGGGGTTCCAATGAGCAGTTCTTC. It is translated as CAISHDRGSNEQFF.

The CDR3 spells CASGEGLSNEQFF. The DNA of the CDR3 is TGTGCCAGCGGGGAGGGGCTGAGTAATGAGCAGTTCTTC. The V call is TRBV27, the J call TRBJ2-1, with TRBD2 matching over 7 bases. In germline, CDR1 is MNHEY, CDR2 SMNVEV (reference sequence). This CDR3 is built from 13 residues. Trimming removed 8 bases from V and 7 bases from J; junction bases left unmatched: 8.

The chain has TRBV5-4 and TRBJ2-1; 15 positions match TRBD2. CDR1 SGHNT and CDR2 YYREEE come from the germline V gene (reference sequence). V shed 0 bases, J shed 5 bases, and the junction held 3 bases outside the gene matches. The CDR3 spans 17 residues. CDR3 loop: CASSLGRTSGGDNEQFF. The CDR3 DNA reads TGTGCCAGCAGCTTGGGGCGGACTAGCGGGGGGGACAATGAGCAGTTCTTC.

The chain has TRBV10-3 and TRBJ1-1; D uncertain. Germline V CDR1 and CDR2: ENHRY, SYGVKD. There are 14 residues in the CDR3. V shed 4 bases and J shed 0 bases, with 9 bases lying between them. CDR3 DNA: TGTGCCATCAGTGCCGGTTCGGTGAACACTGAAGCTTTCTTT. Protein sequence: CAISAGSVNTEAFF.

This clonotype was counted only a few times. The genes are TRBV29-1 and TRBJ1-1; tentatively, D is TRBD1 (5 bases). V shed 6 bases and J shed 0 bases, with 11 bases lying between them. Germline lookup yields CDR1 SQVTM and CDR2 ANQGSEA. This CDR3 spans 13 amino acids. DNA for the CDR3: TGCAGCGTCAGGCAGGGTTTGAACACTGAAGCTTTCTTT. Encoded protein: CSVRQGLNTEAFF.

This clonotype was observed once. Compared with germline, one end of the junction differs, possibly owing to a read error. CDR3 residues: CANSQDRFYEQYF. The CDR3 coding sequence is TGCGCCAACAGCCAGGACAGGTTCTACGAGCAGTACTTC. The chain has TRBV5-1 and TRBJ2-7; 7 bases are shared with TRBD1. This CDR3 has 13 amino acids. In germline, CDR1 is SGHRS, CDR2 YFSETQ.

In its sample, this clonotype was seen a few times. V is TRBV11-2 and J is TRBJ1-6; D ambiguous. Trimming took off 1 base at V and 4 bases at J, with 26 bases between the two ends. CDR1 and CDR2 from the germline V gene are SGHAT and FQNNGV. The CDR3 totals 21 residues. Written as DNA, the CDR3 is TGTGCCAGCAGCTTAGTCAAGGGAGCTGCCGTAGGATTCGGGTATAATTCACCCCTCCACTTT. This encodes CASSLVKGAAVGFGYNSPLHF.

The CDR3 sequence: CASSHRPGYEQYF. The CDR3 bases are TGTGCCAGCAGCCACAGGCCAGGCTACGAGCAGTACTTC. The chain has TRBV5-8 and TRBJ2-7; D is perhaps TRBD1 (5 bases). The CDR3 totals 13 residues. From germline, CDR1 is SGHTS and CDR2 YDEGEE. Trimming cost V 4 bases and J 3 bases, with 11 bases left between them.

On this clonotype: Mismatch with germline at one junction end may stem from a read error. The chain combines TRBV5-4 with TRBJ2-3; 14 bases align to TRBD2. Germline assignment: CDR1 SGHNT and CDR2 YYREEE (reference sequence). The CDR3 consists of 20 residues. This CDR3 is CASSLKRLAGGPSSRDAQYF. In nucleotides, the CDR3 is TGTGCCAGCAGCTTGAAGAGACTAGCGGGGGGGCCGAGTTCGAGAGATGCGCAGTATTTT.